This TCR beta chain was found in a study of blood T cell repertoires in COVID-19. Study in general: There were acute and convalescent COVID-19 samples, and they came from the United States, Italy and Spain. PBMCs, B-cell-depleted T cells, or T cells provided the cDNA or gDNA that made up the material.

The Seattle patients joined while their infection was active and were tracked longitudinally afterward. The CDR3 loop spans 13 amino acids. Trimming shortened V by 4 bases and J by 6 bases, and 12 bases separated the two germline ends. The germline CDR1 and CDR2 sequences are SEHNR and FQNEAQ (reference sequence). The authors' processing: Reference gene primer amplification yielded estimated nucleated cell counts. Clones were sequenced by immunoSEQ multiplex PCR, and TCRdb holds only the in-frame ones, with some missing. The V and J calls and clone size were taken over from that table, and D and trimming were inferred from the DNA. The table includes about 88,000 clones, about nine tenths detected once.

This sequence was found in a young man with COVID-19, enrolled during active disease. V usage is TRBV7-9 and J usage is TRBJ1-2; D remains unclear. The sequencing input was peripheral blood. The CDR3 bases are TGTGCCAGCAGCTCCGGAGGTAAAGATGGCTACACCTTC. Its protein product is CASSSGGKDGYTF. The full variable domain, rest sourced from reference TRBV7-9 and TRBJ1-2, is DTGVSQNPRHKITKRGQNVTFRCDPISEHNRLYWYRQTLGQGPEFLTYFQNEAQLEKSRLLSDRFSAERPKGSFSTLEIQRTEQGDSAMYLCASSSGGKDGYTFGSGTRLTVV.